These T cell receptor beta chains were read from a single sample in a study of regulatory T cells in long-lasting Graves disease. Via MiXCR, TCRdb re-called the multiplex PCR reads, giving one row per CDR3 protein. In the table there are roughly 530,000 distinct CDR3 sequences, around 15% of which are singletons. The data also belong to a second study, concerning T cells in Graves' hyperthyroidism and ophthalmopathy.

The sequences come from peripheral blood mononuclear cells (PBMCs), collected at new diagnosis, from a patient treated with antithyroid drugs. The receptors stem from a woman aged 40 to 65 with Graves disease. The CDR3 runs from the conserved cysteine through the conserved F or W. Each record gives: J gene, V gene, CDR3 protein.

j_call: TRBJ2-2; v_call: TRBV29-1; cdr3_aa: CSVVGGKVDTGELFF
j_call: TRBJ1-1; v_call: TRBV2; cdr3_aa: CASSEEKNTEAFF
j_call: TRBJ2-7; v_call: TRBV12-3/TRBV12-4; cdr3_aa: CASSLGILEQYF
j_call: TRBJ2-5; v_call: TRBV29-1; cdr3_aa: CSVGGDWVQETQYF
j_call: TRBJ1-5; v_call: TRBV5-8; cdr3_aa: CASSYGWVYNQPQHF
j_call: TRBJ1-5; v_call: TRBV6-9; cdr3_aa: CASSYEVGGGSNQPQHF
j_call: TRBJ2-1; v_call: TRBV6-1; cdr3_aa: CASRGTGTGRNEQFF
j_call: TRBJ1-5; v_call: TRBV30; cdr3_aa: CAWSGNTGGQPQHF
j_call: TRBJ2-7; v_call: TRBV6-1; cdr3_aa: CASSVMQGPAYEQYF
j_call: TRBJ2-1; v_call: TRBV6-9; cdr3_aa: CASSSVAGAGNEQFF
j_call: TRBJ1-4; v_call: TRBV9; cdr3_aa: CASSDTGTLNNEKLFF
j_call: TRBJ2-3; v_call: TRBV12-3/TRBV12-4; cdr3_aa: CASRQEPGSTDTQYF
j_call: TRBJ2-5; v_call: TRBV12-3/TRBV12-4; cdr3_aa: CASRVAGGETQYF
j_call: TRBJ1-4; v_call: TRBV3-1; cdr3_aa: CASSQLETGNEKLFF
j_call: TRBJ1-4; v_call: TRBV6-1; cdr3_aa: CASSTDRIGNEKLFF
j_call: TRBJ1-2; v_call: TRBV4-2; cdr3_aa: CASSQGAGNNYGYTF
j_call: TRBJ2-1; v_call: TRBV11-3; cdr3_aa: CASSSAGRGSNEQFF
j_call: TRBJ2-5; v_call: TRBV18; cdr3_aa: CVSSPGIQETQYF
j_call: TRBJ1-2; v_call: TRBV15; cdr3_aa: CATSRGRGWVYGYTF
j_call: TRBJ1-5; v_call: TRBV28; cdr3_aa: CASSLYSSSNQPQHF
j_call: TRBJ1-1; v_call: TRBV19; cdr3_aa: CASREGPSGAFF
j_call: TRBJ2-2; v_call: TRBV20-1; cdr3_aa: CSARARGAGTGELFF
j_call: TRBJ2-1; v_call: TRBV3-1; cdr3_aa: CASSQGWLAYNEQFF
j_call: TRBJ1-1; v_call: TRBV6-1; cdr3_aa: CASSWTGATEAFF
j_call: TRBJ1-2; v_call: TRBV4-1; cdr3_aa: CASSQEMTGYGYTF
j_call: TRBJ2-7; v_call: TRBV20-1; cdr3_aa: CSASQGQVYEQHF
j_call: TRBJ2-3; v_call: TRBV11-2; cdr3_aa: CASSLDSFTDTQYF
j_call: TRBJ2-1; v_call: TRBV12-3/TRBV12-4; cdr3_aa: CASSRTGGAPINEQFF
j_call: TRBJ2-1; v_call: TRBV3-1; cdr3_aa: CASSQDHTGGTNEQFF
j_call: TRBJ1-2; v_call: TRBV12-3/TRBV12-4; cdr3_aa: CASSLEQDYGYTF
j_call: TRBJ1-4; v_call: TRBV2; cdr3_aa: CASSPPADEKLFF
j_call: TRBJ2-7; v_call: TRBV6-1; cdr3_aa: CASGRDSEQYF
j_call: TRBJ1-5; v_call: TRBV30; cdr3_aa: CAWSVGPEPQHF
j_call: TRBJ1-3; v_call: TRBV12-3/TRBV12-4; cdr3_aa: CASLRAGGVSGNTIYF
j_call: TRBJ2-5; v_call: TRBV28; cdr3_aa: CASRRDSHQETQYF
j_call: TRBJ1-5; v_call: TRBV29-1; cdr3_aa: CSAGTGADQPQHF
j_call: TRBJ2-1; v_call: TRBV5-1; cdr3_aa: CASSLSGLSYNEQFF
j_call: TRBJ1-4; v_call: TRBV3-1; cdr3_aa: CASSQTSGGGKLFF
j_call: TRBJ2-3; v_call: TRBV27; cdr3_aa: CASGGQITDTQYF
j_call: TRBJ2-3; v_call: TRBV20-1; cdr3_aa: CSANGNRGPTDTQYF
j_call: TRBJ1-2; v_call: TRBV5-1; cdr3_aa: CASRVQRSYGYTF
j_call: TRBJ1-2; v_call: TRBV6-2/TRBV6-3; cdr3_aa: CASSYSLAGGGGYTF
j_call: TRBJ2-5; v_call: TRBV7-9; cdr3_aa: CASSLVVAGPQETQYF